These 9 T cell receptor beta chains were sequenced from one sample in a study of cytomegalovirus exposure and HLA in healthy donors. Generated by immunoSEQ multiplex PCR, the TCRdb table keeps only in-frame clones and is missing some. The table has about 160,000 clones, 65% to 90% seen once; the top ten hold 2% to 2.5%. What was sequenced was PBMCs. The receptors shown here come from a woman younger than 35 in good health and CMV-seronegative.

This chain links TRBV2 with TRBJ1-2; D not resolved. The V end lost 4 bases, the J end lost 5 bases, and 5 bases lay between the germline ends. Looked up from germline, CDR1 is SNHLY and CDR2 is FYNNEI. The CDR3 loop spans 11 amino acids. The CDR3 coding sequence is TGTGCCAGCAGTGGAGTATATGGCTACACCTTC. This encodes CASSGVYGYTF.

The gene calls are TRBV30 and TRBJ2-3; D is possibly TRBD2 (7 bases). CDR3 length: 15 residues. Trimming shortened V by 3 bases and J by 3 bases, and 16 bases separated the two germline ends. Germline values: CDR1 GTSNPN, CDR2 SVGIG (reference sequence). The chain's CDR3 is CAWSRGAKPTDTQYF. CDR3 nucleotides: TGTGCCTGGAGCCGGGGGGCCAAGCCTACAGATACGCAGTATTTT.

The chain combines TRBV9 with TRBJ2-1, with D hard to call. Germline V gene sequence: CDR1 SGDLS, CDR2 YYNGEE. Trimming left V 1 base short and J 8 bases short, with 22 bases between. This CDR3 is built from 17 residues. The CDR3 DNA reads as TGTGCCAGCAGCGTAAGTTCCCAGGTTAAAGTAGGTGATGAGCAGTTCTTC. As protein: CASSVSSQVKVGDEQFF. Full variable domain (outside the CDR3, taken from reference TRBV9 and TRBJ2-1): DSGVTQTPKHLITATGQRVTLRCSPRSGDLSVYWYQQSLDQGLQFLIQYYNGEERAKGNILERFSAQQFPDLHSELNLSSLELGDSALYFCASSVSSQVKVGDEQFFGPGTRLTVL.

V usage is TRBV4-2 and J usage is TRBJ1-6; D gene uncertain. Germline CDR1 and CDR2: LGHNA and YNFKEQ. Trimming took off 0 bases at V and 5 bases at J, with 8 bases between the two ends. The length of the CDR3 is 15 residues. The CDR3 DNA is TGTGCCAGCAGCCAAGAAAACAGCCATAATTCACCCCTCCACTTT. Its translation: CASSQENSHNSPLHF.

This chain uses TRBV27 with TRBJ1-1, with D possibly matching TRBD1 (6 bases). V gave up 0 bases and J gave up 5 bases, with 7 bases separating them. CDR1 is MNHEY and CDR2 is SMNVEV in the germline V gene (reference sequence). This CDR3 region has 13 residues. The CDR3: CASSLSGGTEAFF. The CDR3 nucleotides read TGTGCCAGCAGTTTATCAGGGGGAACTGAAGCTTTCTTT.

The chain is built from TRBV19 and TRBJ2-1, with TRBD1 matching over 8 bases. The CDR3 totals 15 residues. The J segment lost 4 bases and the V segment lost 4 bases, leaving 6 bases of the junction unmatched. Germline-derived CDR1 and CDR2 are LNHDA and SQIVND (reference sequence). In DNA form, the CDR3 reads TGTGCCAGTAGTACCGACAGGGGCCTATACAATGAGCAGTTCTTC. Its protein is CASSTDRGLYNEQFF.

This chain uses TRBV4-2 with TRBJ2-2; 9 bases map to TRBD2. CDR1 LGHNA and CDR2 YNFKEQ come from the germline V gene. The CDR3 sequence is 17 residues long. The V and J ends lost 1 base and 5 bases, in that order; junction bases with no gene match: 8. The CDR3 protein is CASSQGVSGRGTGELFF. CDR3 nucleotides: TGTGCCAGCAGCCAAGGGGTTAGCGGGAGAGGAACCGGGGAGCTGTTTTTT.

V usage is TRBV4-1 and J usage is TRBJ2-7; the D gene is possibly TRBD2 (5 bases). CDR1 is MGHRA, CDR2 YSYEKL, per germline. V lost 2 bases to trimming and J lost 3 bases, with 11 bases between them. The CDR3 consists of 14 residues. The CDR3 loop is CASSQPGTLYEQYF. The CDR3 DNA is TGCGCCAGCAGCCAACCGGGAACCCTCTACGAGCAGTACTTC.

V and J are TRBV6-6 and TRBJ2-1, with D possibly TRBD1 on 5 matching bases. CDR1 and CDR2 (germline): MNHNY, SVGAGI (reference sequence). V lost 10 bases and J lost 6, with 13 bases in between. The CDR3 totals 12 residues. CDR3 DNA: TGTGCCACCCTACAAGGGGCCAATGAGCAGTTCTTC. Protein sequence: CATLQGANEQFF.